The subject of this entry is one T cell receptor (beta chain). In the authors' methods: The assay estimated nucleated cells by amplifying reference gene primers. TCRdb's table, derived via immunoSEQ multiplex PCR, lists solely in-frame clones and lacks some. The V and J calls and the clone size are those of that table, but D and trimming were determined from the DNA. The sample contains approximately 310,000 clones, around 87% of which appear only once. The sample is drawn from a study of blood T cell repertoires in COVID-19. Across the study: Samples of COVID-19 (acute and convalescent) were obtained from the United States, Italy and Spain. PBMCs, B-cell-depleted T cells, or T cells provided the cDNA or gDNA that made up the material.

Germline V gene data show CDR1 as KGHSH and CDR2 as LQKENI. V dropped 3 bases and J dropped 0 bases, with 8 bases sitting between them. CDR3 length equals 15 residues. The chain links TRBV18 to TRBJ1-4; D is unresolved. Sequencing input: peripheral blood. The origin of this receptor is a man aged 50 to 60 with active or convalescent COVID-19. DNA for the CDR3: TGTGCCAGCTCACCGGGCGGGACAACTAATGAAAAACTGTTTTTT. This gives the protein CASSPGGTTNEKLFF.